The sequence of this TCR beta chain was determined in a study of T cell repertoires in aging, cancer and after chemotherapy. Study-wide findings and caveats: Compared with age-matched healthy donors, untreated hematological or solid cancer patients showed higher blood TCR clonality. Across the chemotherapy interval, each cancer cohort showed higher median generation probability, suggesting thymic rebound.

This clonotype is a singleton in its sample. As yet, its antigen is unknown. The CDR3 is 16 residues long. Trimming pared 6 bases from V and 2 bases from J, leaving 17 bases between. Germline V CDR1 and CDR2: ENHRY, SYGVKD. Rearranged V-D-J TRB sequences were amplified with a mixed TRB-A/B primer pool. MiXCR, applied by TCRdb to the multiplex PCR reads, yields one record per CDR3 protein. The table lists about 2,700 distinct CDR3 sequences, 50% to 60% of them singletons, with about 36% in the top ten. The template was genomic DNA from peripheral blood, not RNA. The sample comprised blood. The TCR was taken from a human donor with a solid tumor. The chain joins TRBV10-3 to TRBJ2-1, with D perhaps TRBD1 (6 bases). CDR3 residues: CAISPGHLTPYNEQFF. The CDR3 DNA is TGTGCCATCAGCCCGGGACACCTAACGCCCTACAATGAGCAGTTCTTC.